This TCR beta chain was documented in a study of radiotherapy plus CTLA-4 blockade in lung cancer. Background on the study: There were objective responses in 18% of patients, and roughly 32% had disease control.

Study results and caveats: Blood-borne expansion of tumor-derived TCR clones followed radiotherapy plus ipilimumab.

Comment on this clone: The antigen remains undetermined.

The data were produced by immunoSEQ multiplex PCR, yet TCRdb's version contains in-frame clones alone and is incomplete. This table holds tens of thousands of clones, around 86% found once. The clonotype originates from a human donor with non-small cell lung cancer that progressed on radiotherapy plus ipilimumab. Source: peripheral blood, taken from a patient treated with radiotherapy plus ipilimumab.

CDR3 coding DNA: TGTGCCAGCTCACCACCGGGAAGGGGGTCCCAGCCCCAGCATTTT. Translated, it gives CASSPPGRGSQPQHF. The J gene is TRBJ1-5, the V gene TRBV18; perhaps TRBD1 as D (6 bases). Trimming pared 0 bases from V and 7 bases from J, leaving 13 bases between. Germline CDR1 is KGHSH and CDR2 is LQKENI. The CDR3 length is 15 residues.